This T cell receptor (beta chain) was sequenced during a study of control samples from healthy donors and cancer patients. Clones were read by immunoSEQ multiplex PCR, and TCRdb kept only the in-frame ones, dropping some. The data show 190,000 or so clones, 90% to 95% seen once. This clone appeared once. Material: blood. This clonotype was sampled from a young man in good health.

The CDR3 sequence is CASSLGTTWGAQETQYF. The CDR3, as DNA: TGCGCCAGCAGCTTGGGAACTACGTGGGGGGCTCAAGAGACCCAGTACTTC. J is TRBJ2-5 and V is TRBV5-1, with D perhaps being TRBD1 or TRBD2 (6 bases each). The CDR3 is 17 amino acids. Trimming took 0 bases from V and 2 from J, leaving 17 bases between them. Germline CDR1 reads SGHRS; CDR2 reads YFSETQ.